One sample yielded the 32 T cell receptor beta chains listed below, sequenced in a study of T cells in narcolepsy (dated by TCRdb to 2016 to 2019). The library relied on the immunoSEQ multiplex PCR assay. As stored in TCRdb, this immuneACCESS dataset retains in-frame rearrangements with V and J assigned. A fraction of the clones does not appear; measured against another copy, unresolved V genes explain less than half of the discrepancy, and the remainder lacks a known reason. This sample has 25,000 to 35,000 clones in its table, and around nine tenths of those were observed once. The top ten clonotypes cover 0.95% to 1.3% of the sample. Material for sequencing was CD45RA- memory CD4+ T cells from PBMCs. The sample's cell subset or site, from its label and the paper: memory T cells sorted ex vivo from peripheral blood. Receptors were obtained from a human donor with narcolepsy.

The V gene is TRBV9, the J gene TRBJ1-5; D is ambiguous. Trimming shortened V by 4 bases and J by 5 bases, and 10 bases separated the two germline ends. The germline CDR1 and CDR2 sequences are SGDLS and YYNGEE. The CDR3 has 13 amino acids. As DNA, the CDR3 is TGTGCCAGCAGCAGGTGGGAGGATCAGCCCCAGCATTTT. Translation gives CASSRWEDQPQHF.

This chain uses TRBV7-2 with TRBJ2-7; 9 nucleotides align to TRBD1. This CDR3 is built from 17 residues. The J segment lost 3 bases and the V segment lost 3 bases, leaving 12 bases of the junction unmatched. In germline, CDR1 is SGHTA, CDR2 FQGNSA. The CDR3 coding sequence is TGTGCCAGCAGCTTCCCCCAAATCGACAGGGGGGACTACGAGCAGTACGTC. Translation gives CASSFPQIDRGDYEQYV.

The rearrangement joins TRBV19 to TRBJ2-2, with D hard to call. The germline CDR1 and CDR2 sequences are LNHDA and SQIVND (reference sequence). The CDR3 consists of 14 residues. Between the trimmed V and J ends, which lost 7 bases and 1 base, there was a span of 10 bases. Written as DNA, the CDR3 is TGTGCCAGTACGACCCAGAGGAACACCGGGGAGCTGTTTTTT. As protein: CASTTQRNTGELFF.

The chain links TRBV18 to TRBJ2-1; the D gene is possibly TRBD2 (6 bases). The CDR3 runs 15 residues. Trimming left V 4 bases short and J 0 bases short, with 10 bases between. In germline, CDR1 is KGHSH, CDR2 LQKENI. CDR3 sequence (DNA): TGTGCCAGCTCACTGGGGGGAAGCTCCTACAATGAGCAGTTCTTC. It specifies CASSLGGSSYNEQFF.

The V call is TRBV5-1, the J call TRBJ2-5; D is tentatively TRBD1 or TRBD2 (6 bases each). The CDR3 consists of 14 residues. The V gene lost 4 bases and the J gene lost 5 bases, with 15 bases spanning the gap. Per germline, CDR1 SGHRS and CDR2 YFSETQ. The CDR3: CASSQPGAGETQYF. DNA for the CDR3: TGCGCCAGCAGCCAGCCGGGGGCGGGGGAGACCCAGTACTTC.

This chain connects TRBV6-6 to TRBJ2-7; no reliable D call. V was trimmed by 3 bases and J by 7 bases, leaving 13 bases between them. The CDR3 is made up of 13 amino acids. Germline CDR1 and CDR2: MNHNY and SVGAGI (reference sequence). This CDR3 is CASSYNLQTEQYF. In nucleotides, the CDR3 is TGTGCCAGCAGTTATAATCTACAAACGGAGCAGTACTTC.

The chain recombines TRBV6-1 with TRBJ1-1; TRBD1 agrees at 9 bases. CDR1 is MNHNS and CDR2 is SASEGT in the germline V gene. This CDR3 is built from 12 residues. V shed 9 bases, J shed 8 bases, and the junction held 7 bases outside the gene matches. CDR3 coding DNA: TGTGCCAGTGGGACAGGGATTTCAGAAGCTTTCTTT. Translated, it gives CASGTGISEAFF.

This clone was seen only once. The CDR3 DNA reads as TGCGCCAGCAGCCAAACCGACAGGGAGAGAAACATTCAGTACTTC. This gives the protein CASSQTDRERNIQYF. The chain uses TRBV4-1 and TRBJ2-4; 7 bases match TRBD1. The germline gives CDR1 MGHRA, CDR2 YSYEKL. The CDR3 extends over 15 amino acids. J was trimmed by 6 bases and V by 2 bases; bases with no gene match: 7.

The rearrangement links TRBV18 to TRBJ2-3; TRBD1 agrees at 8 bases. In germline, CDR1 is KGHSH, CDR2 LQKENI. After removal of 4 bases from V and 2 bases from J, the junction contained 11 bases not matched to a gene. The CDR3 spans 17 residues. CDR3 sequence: CASSRPFQGAPTDTQYF. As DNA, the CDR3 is TGTGCCAGCTCACGTCCCTTCCAGGGGGCCCCCACAGATACGCAGTATTTT.

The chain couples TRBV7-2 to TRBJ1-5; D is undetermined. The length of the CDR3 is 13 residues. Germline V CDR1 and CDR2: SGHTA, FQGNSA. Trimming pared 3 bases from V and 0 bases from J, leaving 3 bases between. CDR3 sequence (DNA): TGTGCCAGCAGCTTCTATAGCAATCAGCCCCAGCATTTT. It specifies CASSFYSNQPQHF. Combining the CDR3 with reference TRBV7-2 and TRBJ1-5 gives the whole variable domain GAGVSQSPSNKVTEKGKDVELRCDPISGHTALYWYRQSLGQGLEFLIYFQGNSAPDKSGLPSDRFSAERTGGSVSTLTIQRTQQEDSAVYLCASSFYSNQPQHFGDGTRLSIL.

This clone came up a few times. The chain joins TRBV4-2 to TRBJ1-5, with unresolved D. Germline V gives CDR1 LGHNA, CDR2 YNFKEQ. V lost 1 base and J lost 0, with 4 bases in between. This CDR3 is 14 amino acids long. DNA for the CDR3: TGTGCCAGCAGCCAAGGAGTTAGCAATCAGCCCCAGCATTTT. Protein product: CASSQGVSNQPQHF.

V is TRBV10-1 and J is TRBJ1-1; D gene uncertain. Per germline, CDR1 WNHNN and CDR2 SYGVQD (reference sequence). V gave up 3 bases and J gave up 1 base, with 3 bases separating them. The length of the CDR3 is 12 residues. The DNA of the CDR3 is TGCGCCAGCAGTGAACCGAACACTGAAGCTTTCTTT. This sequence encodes CASSEPNTEAFF.

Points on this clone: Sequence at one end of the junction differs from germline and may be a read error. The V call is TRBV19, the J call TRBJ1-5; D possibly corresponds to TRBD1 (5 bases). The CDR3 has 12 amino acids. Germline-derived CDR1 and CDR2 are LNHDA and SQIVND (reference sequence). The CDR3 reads CASTGISQLQHF. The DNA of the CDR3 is TGTGCCAGTACAGGGATCAGTCAGCTCCAGCATTTT.

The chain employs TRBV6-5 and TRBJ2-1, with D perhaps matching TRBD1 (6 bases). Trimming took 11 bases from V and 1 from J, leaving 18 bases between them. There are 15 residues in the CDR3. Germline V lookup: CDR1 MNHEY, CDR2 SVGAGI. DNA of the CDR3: TGTGCCGGCGGGTACCTACAGGGTTCCTACAATGAGCAGTTCTTC. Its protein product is CAGGYLQGSYNEQFF.

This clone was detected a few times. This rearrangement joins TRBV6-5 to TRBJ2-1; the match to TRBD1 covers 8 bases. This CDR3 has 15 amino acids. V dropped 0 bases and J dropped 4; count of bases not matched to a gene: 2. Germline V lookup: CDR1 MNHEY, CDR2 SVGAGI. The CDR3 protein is CASSYSQGAYNEQFF. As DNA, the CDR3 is TGTGCCAGCAGTTACTCCCAGGGGGCTTACAATGAGCAGTTCTTC.

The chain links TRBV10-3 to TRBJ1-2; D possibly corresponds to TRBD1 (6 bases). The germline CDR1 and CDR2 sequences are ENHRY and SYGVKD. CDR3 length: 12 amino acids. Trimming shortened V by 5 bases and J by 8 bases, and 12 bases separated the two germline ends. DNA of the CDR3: TGTGCCATCAGTCCGGGGGCGGGCGGCTACACCTTC. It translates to CAISPGAGGYTF.

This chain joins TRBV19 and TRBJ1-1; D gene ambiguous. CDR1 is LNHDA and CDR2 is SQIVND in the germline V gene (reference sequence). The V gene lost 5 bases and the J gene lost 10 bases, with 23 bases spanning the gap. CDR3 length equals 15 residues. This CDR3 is CASSPRTNGFVRAFF. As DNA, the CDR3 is TGTGCCAGTAGTCCTCGGACCAATGGTTTTGTGAGAGCTTTCTTT.

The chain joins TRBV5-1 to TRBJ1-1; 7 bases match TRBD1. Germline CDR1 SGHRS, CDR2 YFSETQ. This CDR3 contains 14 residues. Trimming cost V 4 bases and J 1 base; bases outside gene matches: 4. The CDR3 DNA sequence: TGCGCCAGCAGCCGGGGGACAGCGAACACTGAAGCTTTCTTT. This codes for CASSRGTANTEAFF. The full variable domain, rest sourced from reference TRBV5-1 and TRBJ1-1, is KAGVTQTPRYLIKTRGQQVTLSCSPISGHRSVSWYQQTPGQGLQFLFEYFSETQRNKGNFPGRFSGRQFSNSRSEMNVSTLELGDSALYLCASSRGTANTEAFFGQGTRLTVV.

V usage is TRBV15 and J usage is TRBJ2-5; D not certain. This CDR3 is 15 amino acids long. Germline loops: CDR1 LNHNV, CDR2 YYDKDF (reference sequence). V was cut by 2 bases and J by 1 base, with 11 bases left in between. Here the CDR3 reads CATSRNPQPQETQYF. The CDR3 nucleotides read TGTGCCACCAGCAGAAACCCCCAACCCCAAGAGACCCAGTACTTC.

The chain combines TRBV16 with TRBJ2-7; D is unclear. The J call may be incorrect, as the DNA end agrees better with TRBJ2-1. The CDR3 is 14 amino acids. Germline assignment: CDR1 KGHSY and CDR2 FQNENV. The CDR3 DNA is TGTGCCAGCAGCCCCGACGCTATGTTCTACGAGCAGTTCTTC. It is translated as CASSPDAMFYEQFF.

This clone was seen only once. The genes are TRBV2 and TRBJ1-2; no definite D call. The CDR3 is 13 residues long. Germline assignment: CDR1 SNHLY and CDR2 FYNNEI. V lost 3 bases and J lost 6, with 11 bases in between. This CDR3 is CASSEWRRDGYTF. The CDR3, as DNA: TGTGCCAGCAGTGAGTGGAGGAGGGATGGCTACACCTTC.

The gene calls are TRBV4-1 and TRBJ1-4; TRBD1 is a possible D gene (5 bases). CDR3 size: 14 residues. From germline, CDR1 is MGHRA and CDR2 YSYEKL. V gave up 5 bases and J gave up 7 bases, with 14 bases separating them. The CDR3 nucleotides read TGCGCCAGCAGCAGGCAGGGTGTTCTTGAAAAACTGTTTTTT. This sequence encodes CASSRQGVLEKLFF.

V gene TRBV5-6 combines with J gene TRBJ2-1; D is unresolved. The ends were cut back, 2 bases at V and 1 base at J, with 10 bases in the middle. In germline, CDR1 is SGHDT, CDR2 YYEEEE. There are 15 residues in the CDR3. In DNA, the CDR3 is TGTGCCAGCAGCTTCTTGGGGTATTCCTACAATGAGCAGTTCTTC. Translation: CASSFLGYSYNEQFF.

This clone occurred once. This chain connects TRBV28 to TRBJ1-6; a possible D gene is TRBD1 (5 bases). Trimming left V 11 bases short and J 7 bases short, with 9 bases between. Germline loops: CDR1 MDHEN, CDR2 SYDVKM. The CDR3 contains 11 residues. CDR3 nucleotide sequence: TGTGCCGTGGAGGGGAATTCACCCCTCCACTTT. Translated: CAVEGNSPLHF.

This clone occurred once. The CDR3 DNA follows: TGCGCCAGCAGCCAGGGGACGACCGATAACACTGAAGCTTTCTTT. Protein product: CASSQGTTDNTEAFF. The V call is TRBV5-1, the J call TRBJ1-1; tentative D call: TRBD1 (6 bases). The V gene lost 4 bases and the J gene lost 2 bases, with 15 bases spanning the gap. This CDR3 is 15 amino acids long. Germline V gene sequence: CDR1 SGHRS, CDR2 YFSETQ. The variable domain in full, completed from reference TRBV5-1 and TRBJ1-1, reads KAGVTQTPRYLIKTRGQQVTLSCSPISGHRSVSWYQQTPGQGLQFLFEYFSETQRNKGNFPGRFSGRQFSNSRSEMNVSTLELGDSALYLCASSQGTTDNTEAFFGQGTRLTVV.

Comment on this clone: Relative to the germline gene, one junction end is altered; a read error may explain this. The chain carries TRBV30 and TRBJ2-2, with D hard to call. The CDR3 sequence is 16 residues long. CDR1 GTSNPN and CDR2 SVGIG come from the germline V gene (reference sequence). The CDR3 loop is CAWSVSGYMNTGELFF. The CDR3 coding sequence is TGTGCCTGGAGTGTTTCTGGATATATGAACACTGGGGAGCTGTTTTTT.

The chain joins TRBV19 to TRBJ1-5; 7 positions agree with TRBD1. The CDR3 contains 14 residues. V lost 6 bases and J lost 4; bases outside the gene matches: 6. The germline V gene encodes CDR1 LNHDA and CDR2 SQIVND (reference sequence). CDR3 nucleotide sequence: TGTGCCAGTAGGAACCGGGACAGAAATCAGCCCCAGCATTTT. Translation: CASRNRDRNQPQHF.

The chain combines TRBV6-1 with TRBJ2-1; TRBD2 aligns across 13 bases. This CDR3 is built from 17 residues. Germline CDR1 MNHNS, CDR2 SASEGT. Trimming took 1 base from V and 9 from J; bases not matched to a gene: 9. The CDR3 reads CASSEGPTSGGAFEQFF. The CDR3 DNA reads TGTGCCAGCAGTGAAGGCCCCACTAGCGGGGGGGCCTTTGAGCAGTTCTTC.

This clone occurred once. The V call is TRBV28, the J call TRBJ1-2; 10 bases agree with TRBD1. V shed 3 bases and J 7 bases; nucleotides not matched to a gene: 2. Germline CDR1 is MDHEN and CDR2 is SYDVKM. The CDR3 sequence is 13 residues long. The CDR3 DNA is TGTGCCAGCAGTTTGAGGACAGGGGGTGGCTACACCTTC. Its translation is CASSLRTGGGYTF.

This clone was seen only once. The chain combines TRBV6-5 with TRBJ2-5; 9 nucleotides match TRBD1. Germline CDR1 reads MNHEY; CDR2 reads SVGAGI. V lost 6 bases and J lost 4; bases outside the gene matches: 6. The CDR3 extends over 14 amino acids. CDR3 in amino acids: CASSRTGASETQYF. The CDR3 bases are TGTGCCAGCAGCCGGACAGGGGCATCAGAGACCCAGTACTTC.

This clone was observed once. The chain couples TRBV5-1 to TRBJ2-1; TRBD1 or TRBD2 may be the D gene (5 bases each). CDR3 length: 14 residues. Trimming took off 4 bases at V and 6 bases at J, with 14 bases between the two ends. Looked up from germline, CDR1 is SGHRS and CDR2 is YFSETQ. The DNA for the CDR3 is TGCGCCAGCAGCAGGACACTAGAGCCCAATGAGCAGTTCTTC. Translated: CASSRTLEPNEQFF.

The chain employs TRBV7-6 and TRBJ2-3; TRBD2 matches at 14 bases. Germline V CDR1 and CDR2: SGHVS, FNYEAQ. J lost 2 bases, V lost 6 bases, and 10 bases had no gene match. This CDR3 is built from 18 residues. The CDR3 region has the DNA TGTGCCAGCAGGGATACCGGGACTAGCGGGGGAAACACAGATACGCAGTATTTT. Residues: CASRDTGTSGGNTDTQYF. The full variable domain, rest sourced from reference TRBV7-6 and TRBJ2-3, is GAGVSQSPRYKVTKRGQDVALRCDPISGHVSLYWYRQALGQGPEFLTYFNYEAQQDKSGLPNDRFSAERPEGSISTLTIQRTEQRDSAMYRCASRDTGTSGGNTDTQYFGPGTRLTVL.